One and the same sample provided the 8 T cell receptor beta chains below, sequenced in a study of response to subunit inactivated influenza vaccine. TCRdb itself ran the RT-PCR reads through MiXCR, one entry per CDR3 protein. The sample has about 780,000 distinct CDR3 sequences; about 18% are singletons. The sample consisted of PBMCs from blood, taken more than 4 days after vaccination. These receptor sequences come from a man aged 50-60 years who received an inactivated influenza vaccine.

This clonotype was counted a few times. DNA of the CDR3: TGTGCCACCATTAGGACTAGCGGGGGGGCTGGTGAGCAGTTCTTC. It codes for CATIRTSGGAGEQFF. The chain links TRBV7-9 to TRBJ2-1, with 15 bases lining up with TRBD2. V trimming: 10 bases; J trimming: 9 bases; junction bases outside the gene matches: 10. CDR1 is SEHNR, CDR2 FQNEAQ, per germline (reference sequence). The CDR3 consists of 15 residues.

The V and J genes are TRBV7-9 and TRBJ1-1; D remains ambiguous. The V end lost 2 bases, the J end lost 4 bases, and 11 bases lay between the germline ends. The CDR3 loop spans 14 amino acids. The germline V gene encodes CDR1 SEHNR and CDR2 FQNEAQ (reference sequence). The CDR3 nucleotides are TGTGCCAGCAGCTTAAAAGGCAAGAGCACTGAAGCTTTCTTT. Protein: CASSLKGKSTEAFF.

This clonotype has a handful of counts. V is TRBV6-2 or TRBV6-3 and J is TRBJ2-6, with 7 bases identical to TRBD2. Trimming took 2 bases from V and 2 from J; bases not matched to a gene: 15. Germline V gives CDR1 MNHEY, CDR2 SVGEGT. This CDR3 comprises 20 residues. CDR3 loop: CASSYPRRSGKGAGANVLTF. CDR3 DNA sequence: TGTGCCAGCAGTTACCCCCGGAGGAGCGGGAAAGGGGCTGGGGCCAACGTCCTGACTTTC.

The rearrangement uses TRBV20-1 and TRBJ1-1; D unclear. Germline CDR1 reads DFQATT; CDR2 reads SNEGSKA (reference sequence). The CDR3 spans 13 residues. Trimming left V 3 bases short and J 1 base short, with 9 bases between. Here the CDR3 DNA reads TGCAGTGCTAGGTGGGGTGGGAACACTGAAGCTTTCTTT. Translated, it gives CSARWGGNTEAFF.

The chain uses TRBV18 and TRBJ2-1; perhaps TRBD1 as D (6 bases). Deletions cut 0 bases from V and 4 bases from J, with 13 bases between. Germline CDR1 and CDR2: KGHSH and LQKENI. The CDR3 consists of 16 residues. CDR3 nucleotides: TGTGCCAGCTCACCACCGGGACACCGGCTTTACAATGAGCAGTTCTTC. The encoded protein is CASSPPGHRLYNEQFF.

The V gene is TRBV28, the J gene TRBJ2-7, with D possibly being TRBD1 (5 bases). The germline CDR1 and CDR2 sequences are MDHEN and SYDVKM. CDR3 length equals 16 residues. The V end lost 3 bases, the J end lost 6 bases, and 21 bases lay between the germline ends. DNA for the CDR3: TGTGCCAGCAGTTTGCCTTACCAGGGCACTCCGAGCGAGCAGTACTTC. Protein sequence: CASSLPYQGTPSEQYF.

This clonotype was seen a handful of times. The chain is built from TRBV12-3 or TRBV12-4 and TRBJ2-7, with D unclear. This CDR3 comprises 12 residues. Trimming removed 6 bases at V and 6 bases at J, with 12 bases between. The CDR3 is CASSERVGEQYF. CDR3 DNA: TGTGCCAGCAGCGAACGGGTTGGCGAGCAGTACTTC.

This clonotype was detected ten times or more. The CDR3 protein is CASSGRYTEAFF. CDR3 DNA: TGCGCCAGCAGTGGCAGGTACACTGAAGCTTTCTTT. J is TRBJ1-1 and V is TRBV10-2; no clear D. Looked up from germline, CDR1 is WSHSY and CDR2 is SAAADI. The ends were cut back, 4 bases at V and 3 bases at J, with 6 bases in the middle. The CDR3 consists of 12 residues.